The clone carrying this TCR beta chain was counted many times. The V end lost 11 bases, the J end lost 6 bases, and 15 bases lay between the germline ends. The CDR3 totals 12 residues. CDR1 MNHEY and CDR2 SMNVEV come from the germline V gene (reference sequence). The data derive from a study of CD8 T cells in ankylosing spondylitis. It was by quantitative 5'-RACE with molecular barcodes that TCR beta libraries were made. Via MiXCR, TCRdb re-called the 5' RACE reads, giving one row per CDR3 protein. Of 200,000 to 250,000 distinct CDR3 sequences listed, roughly a tenth were seen once; the top ten hold under 25%.

V is TRBV27 and J is TRBJ2-3; D gene uncertain. The sample taken for sequencing was blood, either unsorted or a sorted T cell fraction (not recorded which). The origin of this receptor is a male donor with ankylosing spondylitis or in good health (not recorded which). For the CDR3, the DNA is TGTGCCTCAGGTTGGGCCCCGGATACGCAGTATTTT. Residues: CASGWAPDTQYF.